This T cell receptor (beta chain) came from a study of cytotoxic CD8 clonotypes in ibrutinib-treated CLL. Study at large: After a median 12 months on treatment (6 to 36), response samples were drawn. On average, each sample had 255,043 productive templates and approximately 100,000 productive rearrangements.

The CDR3 is 13 residues long. Trimming took 2 bases from V and 6 from J; bases not matched to a gene: 3. In germline, CDR1 is SGHNT, CDR2 YYREEE (reference sequence). The data were produced by immunoSEQ multiplex PCR, yet TCRdb's version contains in-frame clones alone and is incomplete. The table lists more than 55,000 clones, around 68% of them singletons, with 43% in the top ten. This clone was detected a few times. J is TRBJ2-3 and V is TRBV5-4; TRBD1 agrees at 7 bases. The receptor was derived from a human donor with chronic lymphocytic leukemia. This specimen consisted of PBMCs, obtained after 12 months of ibrutinib treatment. As DNA, the CDR3 is TGTGCCAGCAGCTTCAGGGGGTTGGATACGCAGTATTTT. Translated, it gives CASSFRGLDTQYF. The variable domain in full, completed from reference TRBV5-4 and TRBJ2-3, reads ETGVTQSPTHLIKTRGQQVTLRCSSQSGHNTVSWYQQALGQGPQFIFQYYREEENGRGNFPPRFSGLQFPNYSSELNVNALELDDSALYLCASSFRGLDTQYFGPGTRLTVL.